This T cell receptor (beta chain) originates from a study of blood T cell repertoires in COVID-19 (dated by TCRdb to between 2020 and 2021). Regarding the complete study: Samples covering the acute and convalescent phases of COVID-19 were provided by collaborators in the United States, Italy and Spain. Deeply sampled blood TCRbeta repertoires from subjects exposed to, actively infected with, or recovered from COVID-19 were included in the dataset. The sample metadata nearly always contained a de-identified subject ID, COVID-19 status, age in years and sex. Where HLA class I and class II types were available, the types were taken from metadata supplied by the sample provider, not from assay-based typing. The repertoires were released in a freely available public database meant as a resource for research on the immune response to SARS-CoV-2. Samples were obtained from the ongoing ImmuneRACE study (first 160 participants) and from about 1,300 subjects provided by 6 global collaborators. The prospective study material was composed of cDNA or gDNA derived from T cells, B-cell-depleted T cells, or PBMCs.

Participants in the prospective study were enrolled through a virtual design, were aged 18 to 89 years, and lived in roughly 24 United States geographic areas. Cohort assignment in the prospective study relied on participant-reported clinical history from a screening survey and a study questionnaire. For ImmuneRACE Cohort 3, a participant was defined as recovered based on two consecutive negative NP/OP PCR tests, clearance by a healthcare professional, or resolution of symptoms. In the prospective study, mobile phlebotomists collected whole blood, serum and a nasopharyngeal or oropharyngeal swab from each participant. Over an approximately 2-month period, participants in the prospective study had the option of providing additional blood draws and questionnaires. Before DNA extraction, blood samples from the prospective study were shipped at room temperature or frozen. Here is what the overall study found, with its caveats: The quantity of clinical and demographic metadata differed by source and by participant and was supplied without curation.

The immunoSEQ Assay, a bias-controlled multiplex PCR, was used to amplify TCRbeta CDR3 regions from genomic DNA. Per the authors' processing: The number of nucleated cells in each sample was estimated by amplification of reference gene primers within the assay. To quantify the absolute abundance of each unique TCRbeta CDR3 rearrangement, sequence reads were collapsed and filtered. For each sample, productive Simpson clonality was calculated as the square root of Simpson's diversity index across productive rearrangements. This is the immuneACCESS table as TCRdb keeps it, with only in-frame sequences that have V and J called. A part of the clones is gone; compared with another copy, unresolved V genes explain less than half, and the rest is unexplained. From that table come the V and J calls and clone size; the DNA was used to work out D and trimming. Here the sample has 200,000 to 250,000 clones; 80% to 90% occur a single time. The ten largest account for roughly 3.7% of the sample.

The CDR3 runs 14 amino acids, cysteine and phenylalanine included. Left in the record is the CDR3 DNA by itself, 42 bases read in frame from the first base. The V and J ends are trimmed by 4 bases and 4 bases, leaving 13 bases between them. CDR1 LGHNA and CDR2 YSLEER were looked up in the germline V gene. On this clone itself: No antigen is known for it. Base qualities are missing; no much larger clone stands one base away.

The receptor comes from a woman aged 25 to 39 who had recovered from COVID-19. The chain employs TRBV4-3 and TRBJ1-2; TRBD1 could be the D gene, as 5 bases match. Sequenced: PBMCs or T cells enriched from blood (not recorded which). The CDR3: CASSPRQGGYGYTF. The DNA sequence reads TGCGCCAGCAGCCCCCGCCAGGGCGGCTATGGCTACACCTTC.